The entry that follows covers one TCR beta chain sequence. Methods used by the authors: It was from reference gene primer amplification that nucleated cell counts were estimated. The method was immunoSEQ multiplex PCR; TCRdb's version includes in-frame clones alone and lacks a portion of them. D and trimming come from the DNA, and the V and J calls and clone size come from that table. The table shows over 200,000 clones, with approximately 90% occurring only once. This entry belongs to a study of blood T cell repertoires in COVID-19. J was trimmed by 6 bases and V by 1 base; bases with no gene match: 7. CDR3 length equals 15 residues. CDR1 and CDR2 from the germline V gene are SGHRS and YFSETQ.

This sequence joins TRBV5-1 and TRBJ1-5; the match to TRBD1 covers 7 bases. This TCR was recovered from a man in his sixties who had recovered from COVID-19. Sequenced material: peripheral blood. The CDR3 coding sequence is TGCGCCAGCAGCTTGACAGGGGCCGAGTTTCAGCCCCAGCATTTT. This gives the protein CASSLTGAEFQPQHF.